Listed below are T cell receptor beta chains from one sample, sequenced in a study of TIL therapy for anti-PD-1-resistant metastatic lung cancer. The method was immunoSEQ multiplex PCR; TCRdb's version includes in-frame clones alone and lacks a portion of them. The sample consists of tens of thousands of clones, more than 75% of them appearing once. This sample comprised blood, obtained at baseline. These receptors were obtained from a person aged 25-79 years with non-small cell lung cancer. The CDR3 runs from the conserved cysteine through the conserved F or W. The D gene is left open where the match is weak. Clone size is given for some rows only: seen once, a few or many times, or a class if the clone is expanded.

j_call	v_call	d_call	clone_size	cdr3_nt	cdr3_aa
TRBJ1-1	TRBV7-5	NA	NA	TGTGTCAGAAGCTTATGGGGGGAGGTGAGAGGACAAGCGAACACTGAAGCTTTCTTT	CVRSLWGEVRGQANTEAFF
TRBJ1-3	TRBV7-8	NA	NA	TGTGCCAGCAGCCCCGAGGGGGGGGGAACTGGAAACACCATATATTTT	CASSPEGGGTGNTIYF
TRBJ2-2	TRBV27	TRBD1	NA	TGTGCCAGCAGTTTCCAGACAGGGGTGATCGGGGAGCTGTTTTTT	CASSFQTGVIGELFF
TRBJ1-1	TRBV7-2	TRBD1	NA	TGTGCCAGCAGCTTAACCGGGACAGGGGGAGGAACTGAAGCTTTCTTT	CASSLTGTGGGTEAFF
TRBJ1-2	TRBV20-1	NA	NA	TGCAGTGCTAGTCCGACCATTTCCGGGGCATCCTATGGCTACACCTTC	CSASPTISGASYGYTF
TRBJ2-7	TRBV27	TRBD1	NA	TGTGCCAGCAGTTTAGTAGGGGGCCTCTACGAGCAGTACTTC	CASSLVGGLYEQYF
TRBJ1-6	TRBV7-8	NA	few	TGTGCCAGCAGCTTAGTGCCAGGGCTTAATAATTCACCCCTCCACTTT	CASSLVPGLNNSPLHF
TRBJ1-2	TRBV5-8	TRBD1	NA	TGTGCCAGCAGCGAGGGGACAGGGGGAAGCTACACCTTC	CASSEGTGGSYTF
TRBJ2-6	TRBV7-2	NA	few	TGTGCCAGCAGCTTAGGACAGGTTGGGGACGTCCTGACTTTC	CASSLGQVGDVLTF
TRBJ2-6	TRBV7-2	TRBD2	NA	TGTGCCAGCAGCTTAGTAGCCGTAGCGGGGTTCTCTGGGGCCAACGTCCTGACTTTC	CASSLVAVAGFSGANVLTF
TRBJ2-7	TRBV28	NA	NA	TGTGCCAGCAGTTTAGGGCAGGTGGTCCGGTACGAGCAGTACTTC	CASSLGQVVRYEQYF
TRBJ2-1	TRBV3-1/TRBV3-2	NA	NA	TGTGCCAGCAGCCAGACGAATGAGCAGTTCTTC	CASSQTNEQFF
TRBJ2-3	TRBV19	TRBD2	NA	TGTGCCAGTAGGGCCACTAGCGGGGGAACAGATACGCAGTATTTT	CASRATSGGTDTQYF
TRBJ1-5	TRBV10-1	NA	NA	TGCGCCAGCAGTGAGGGGGGAGGTCAGCCCCAGCATTTT	CASSEGGGQPQHF
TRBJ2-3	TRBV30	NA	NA	TGTGCCTGGAGTCGTTTTCAAGATACGCAGTATTTT	CAWSRFQDTQYF
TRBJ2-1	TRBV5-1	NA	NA	TGCGCCAGCAGCCCCCCACATCAGACATACAATGAGCAGTTCTTC	CASSPPHQTYNEQFF
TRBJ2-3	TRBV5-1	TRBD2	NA	TGCGCCAGCAGCTTGCAGGTAGCGGGGGGGCCAGATACGCAGTATTTT	CASSLQVAGGPDTQYF
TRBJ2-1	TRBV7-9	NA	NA	TGTGCCAGCAGCTTGCGAGGGGTGAGCTCCTACAATGAGCAGTTCTTC	CASSLRGVSSYNEQFF
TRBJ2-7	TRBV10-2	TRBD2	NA	TGCGCCAGCAGTTCACCCAGGGACTATCCCAGCTACGAGCAGTACTTC	CASSSPRDYPSYEQYF
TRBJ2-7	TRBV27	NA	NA	TGTGCCAGCAGTTGGGGGGCAGGGTCCTACGAGCAGTACTTC	CASSWGAGSYEQYF
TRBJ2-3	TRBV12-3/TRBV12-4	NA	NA	TGTGCCAGCTTGGGAAGGGATACGCAGTATTTT	CASLGRDTQYF
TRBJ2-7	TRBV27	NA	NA	TGTGCCAGCAGTTTATCCTCAGGTGTGAGCTCCTACGAGCAGTACTTC	CASSLSSGVSSYEQYF
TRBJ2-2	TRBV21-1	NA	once	TGTGCCAGCAGCCCAAGGGGGAACACCGGGGAGCTGTTTTTT	CASSPRGNTGELFF
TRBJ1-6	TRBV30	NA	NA	TGTGCCTGGAGTGGAAACTCACCCCTCCACTTT	CAWSGNSPLHF
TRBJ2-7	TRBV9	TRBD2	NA	TGTGCCAGCAGCGTAGAGGGGACTAGCGGCTACGAGCAGTACTTC	CASSVEGTSGYEQYF
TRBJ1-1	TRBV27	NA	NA	TGTGCCAGCAGTTTAACTTACGGCACTGAAGCTTTCTTT	CASSLTYGTEAFF
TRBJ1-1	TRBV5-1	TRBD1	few	TGCGCCAGCAGCTTGGTGGCTACAGGGGACACTGAAGCTTTCTTT	CASSLVATGDTEAFF
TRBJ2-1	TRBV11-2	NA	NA	TGTGCCAGCAGCTCTGAGATCAATGAGCAGTTCTTC	CASSSEINEQFF
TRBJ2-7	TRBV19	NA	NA	TGTGCCAGTATGGGACGGGGTATGTACGAGCAGTACTTC	CASMGRGMYEQYF
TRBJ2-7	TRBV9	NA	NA	TGTGCCAGCAGCGAGGGGGCGGGACAGTACGAGCAGTACTTC	CASSEGAGQYEQYF
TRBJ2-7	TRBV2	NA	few	TGTGCCGCCTCAGGAGTTGGGGACTACGAGCAGTACTTC	CAASGVGDYEQYF
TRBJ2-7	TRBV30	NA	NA	TGTGCCTCGATCCGCCCAGGTGGGGGCGGCGAGCAGTACTTC	CASIRPGGGGEQYF
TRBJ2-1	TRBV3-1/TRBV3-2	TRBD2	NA	TGTGCCAGCAGCCAAGAGGGAGGGCCCTACAATGAGCAGTTCTTC	CASSQEGGPYNEQFF
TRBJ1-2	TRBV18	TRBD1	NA	TGTGCCAGCTCACTAGCAGACAGGGACGGCGGCTACACCTTC	CASSLADRDGGYTF
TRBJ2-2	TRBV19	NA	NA	TGTGCCAGTAGTACTTTCCCGGGCGAGGCCGGGGAGCTGTTTTTT	CASSTFPGEAGELFF
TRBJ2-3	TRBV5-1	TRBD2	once	TGCGCCAGCAGCTTGGAGGGGACTAGCGGGGGGGCTTCAACGCAGTATTTT	CASSLEGTSGGASTQYF
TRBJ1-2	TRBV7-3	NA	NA	TGTGCCAGCAGCTTAGAACAGAACTATGGCTACACCTTC	CASSLEQNYGYTF
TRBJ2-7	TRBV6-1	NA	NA	TGTGCCAGCAGTGAAGAGGGACCGACCTACGAGCAGTACTTC	CASSEEGPTYEQYF
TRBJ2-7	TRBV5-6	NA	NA	TGTGCCAGCAGCTTGGTGCCCGGGAGCTCCTACGAGCAGTACTTC	CASSLVPGSSYEQYF
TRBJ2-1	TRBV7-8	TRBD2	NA	TGTGCCAGCAGCTTAGTGGGCGGGAGCGTGACTGAGCAGTTCTTC	CASSLVGGSVTEQFF
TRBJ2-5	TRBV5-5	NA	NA	TGTGCCAGCAGCCGTGGAATTAGCGGCAACCAAGAGACCCAGTACTTC	CASSRGISGNQETQYF
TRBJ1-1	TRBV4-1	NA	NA	TGCGCCAGCAGCCAAGAAGAAGCGGGGAACACTGAAGCTTTCTTT	CASSQEEAGNTEAFF
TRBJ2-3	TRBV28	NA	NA	TGTGCCAGCAGTTTTAGGCGGGGGCCCAGCACAGATACGCAGTATTTT	CASSFRRGPSTDTQYF